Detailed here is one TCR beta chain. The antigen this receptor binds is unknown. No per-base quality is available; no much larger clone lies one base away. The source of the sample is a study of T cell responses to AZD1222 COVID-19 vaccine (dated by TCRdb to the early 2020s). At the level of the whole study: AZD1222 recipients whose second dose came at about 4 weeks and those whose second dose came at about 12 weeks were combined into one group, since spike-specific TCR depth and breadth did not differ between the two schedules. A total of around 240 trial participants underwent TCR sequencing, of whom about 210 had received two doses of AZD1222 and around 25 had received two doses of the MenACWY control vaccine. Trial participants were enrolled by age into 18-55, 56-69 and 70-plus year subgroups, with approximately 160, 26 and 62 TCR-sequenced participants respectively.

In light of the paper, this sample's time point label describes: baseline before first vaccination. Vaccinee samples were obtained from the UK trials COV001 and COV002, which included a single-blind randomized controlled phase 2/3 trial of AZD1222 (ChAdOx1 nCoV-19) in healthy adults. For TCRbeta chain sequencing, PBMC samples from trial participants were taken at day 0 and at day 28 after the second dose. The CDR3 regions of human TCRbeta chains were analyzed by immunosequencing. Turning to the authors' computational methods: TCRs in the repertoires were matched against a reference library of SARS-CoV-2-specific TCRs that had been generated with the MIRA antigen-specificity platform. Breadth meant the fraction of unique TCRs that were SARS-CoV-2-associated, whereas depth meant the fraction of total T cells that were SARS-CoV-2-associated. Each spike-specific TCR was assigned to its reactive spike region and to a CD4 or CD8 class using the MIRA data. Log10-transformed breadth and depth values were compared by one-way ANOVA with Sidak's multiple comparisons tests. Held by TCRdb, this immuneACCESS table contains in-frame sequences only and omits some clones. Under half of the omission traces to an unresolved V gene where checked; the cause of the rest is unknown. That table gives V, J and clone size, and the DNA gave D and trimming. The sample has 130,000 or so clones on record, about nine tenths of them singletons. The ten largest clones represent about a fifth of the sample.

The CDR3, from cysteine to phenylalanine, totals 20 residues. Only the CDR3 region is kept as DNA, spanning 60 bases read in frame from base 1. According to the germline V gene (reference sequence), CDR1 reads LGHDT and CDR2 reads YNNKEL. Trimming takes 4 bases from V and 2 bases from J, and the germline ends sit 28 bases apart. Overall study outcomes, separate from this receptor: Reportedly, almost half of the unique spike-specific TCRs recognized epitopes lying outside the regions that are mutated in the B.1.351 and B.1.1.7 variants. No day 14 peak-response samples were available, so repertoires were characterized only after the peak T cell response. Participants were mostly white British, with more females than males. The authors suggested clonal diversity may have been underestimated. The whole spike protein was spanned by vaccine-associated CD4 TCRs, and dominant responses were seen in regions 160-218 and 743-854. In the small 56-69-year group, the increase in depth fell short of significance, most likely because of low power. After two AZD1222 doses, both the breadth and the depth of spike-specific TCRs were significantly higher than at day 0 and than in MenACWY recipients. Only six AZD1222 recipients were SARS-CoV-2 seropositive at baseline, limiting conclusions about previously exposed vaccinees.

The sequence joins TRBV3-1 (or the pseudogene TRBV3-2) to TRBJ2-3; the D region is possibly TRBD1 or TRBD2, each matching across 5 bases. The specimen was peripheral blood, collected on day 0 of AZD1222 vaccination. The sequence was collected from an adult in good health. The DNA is TGTGCCAGCAGCCCCCGATCGTGGGGGAATCCGTCGACGATCACAGATACGCAGTATTTT. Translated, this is CASSPRSWGNPSTITDTQYF.